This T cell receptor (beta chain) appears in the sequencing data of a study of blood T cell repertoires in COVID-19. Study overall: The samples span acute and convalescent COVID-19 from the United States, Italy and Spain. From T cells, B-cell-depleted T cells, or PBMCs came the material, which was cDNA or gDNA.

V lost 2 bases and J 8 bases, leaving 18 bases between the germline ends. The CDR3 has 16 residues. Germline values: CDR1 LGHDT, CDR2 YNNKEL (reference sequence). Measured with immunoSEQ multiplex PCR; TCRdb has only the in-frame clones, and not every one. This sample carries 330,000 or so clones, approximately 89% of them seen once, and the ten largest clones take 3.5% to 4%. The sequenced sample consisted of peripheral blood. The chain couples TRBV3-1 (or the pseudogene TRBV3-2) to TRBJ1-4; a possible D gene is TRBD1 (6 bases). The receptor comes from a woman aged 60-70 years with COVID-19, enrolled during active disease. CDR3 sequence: CASSQRQGREGEKLFF. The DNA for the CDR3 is TGTGCCAGCAGCCAACGGCAGGGGAGGGAGGGAGAAAAACTGTTTTTT.